Shown below are 17 T cell receptor beta chains from a single sample sequenced in a study of T cell repertoires in cytomegalovirus infection. These receptors lack a known antigen. MiXCR was run by TCRdb on the reads, yielding one entry per CDR3 protein. The table has around 800,000 distinct CDR3 sequences, approximately 30% seen once. The material sequenced was cultured CD8+ T cells from PBMCs, taken from culture after CMV antigen stimulation. The receptors stem from a human donor in good health (CMV status not recorded). Some clones in this sample may be carry-over from other donors' samples.

The chain is built from TRBV7-9 and TRBJ2-5; 8 positions agree with TRBD2. This CDR3 has 17 amino acids. J was trimmed by 3 bases and V by 5 bases; bases with no gene match: 14. Germline V gives CDR1 SEHNR, CDR2 FQNEAQ (reference sequence). Written as DNA, the CDR3 is TGTGCCAGCAGCCCCAGACTGATAGCGGGGAGTAAAGAGACCCAGTACTTC. Translation gives CASSPRLIAGSKETQYF. Filled out from reference TRBV7-9 and TRBJ2-5, the complete variable domain reads DTGVSQNPRHKITKRGQNVTFRCDPISEHNRLYWYRQTLGQGPEFLTYFQNEAQLEKSRLLSDRFSAERPKGSFSTLEIQRTEQGDSAMYLCASSPRLIAGSKETQYFGPGTRLLVL.

The chain has TRBV6-6 and TRBJ2-1; 9 bases align to TRBD2. Losses at the gene ends were 6 bases for V and 3 bases for J; bases not matched to a gene: 9. Germline values: CDR1 MNHNY, CDR2 SVGAGI (reference sequence). The CDR3 is made up of 16 amino acids. CDR3 in amino acids: CASRGWVRGGYNEQFF. CDR3 DNA sequence: TGTGCCAGCAGGGGGTGGGTGCGGGGGGGCTACAATGAGCAGTTCTTC.

The chain has TRBV28 and TRBJ2-7; TRBD2 agrees at 7 bases. The V gene's germline CDR1 is MDHEN and CDR2 SYDVKM. J gave up 2 bases and V 5 bases, and 12 bases lay outside the gene matches. This CDR3 comprises 16 residues. CDR3 in DNA: TGTGCCAGCAGTCCACGGGGAGGGCCGACCCCCTACGAGCAGTACGTC. The encoded protein is CASSPRGGPTPYEQYV.

With regard to this clonotype: Since a much larger clone is just one base distant, this may be a read error. The chain employs TRBV4-3 and TRBJ1-5; possible D gene TRBD1, 6 bases. Per germline, CDR1 LGHNA and CDR2 YSLEER. The CDR3 extends over 16 amino acids. The CDR3 bases are TGCGCCAGCACCCAAGATGCTCGGGGGGCGATGCAGCCCCAGCATTTT. This encodes CASTQDARGAMQPQHF.

The chain employs TRBV2 and TRBJ2-1, with D tentatively TRBD1 or TRBD2 (5 bases each). V was trimmed by 7 bases and J by 2 bases, leaving 18 bases between them. The CDR3 consists of 16 residues. Germline V lookup: CDR1 SNHLY, CDR2 FYNNEI. CDR3 nucleotide sequence: TGTGCCAGCATAGGTTTAGGGCAGGGAGCCTACAATGAGCAGTTCTTC. This gives the protein CASIGLGQGAYNEQFF.

This clonotype has at least ten counts. The gene calls are TRBV7-6 and TRBJ2-1, with 11 bases fitting TRBD2. V was pared by 1 base and J by 4 bases, with 3 bases of the junction left unmatched. Per germline, CDR1 SGHVS and CDR2 FNYEAQ. The CDR3 is 16 residues long. The DNA for the CDR3 is TGTGCCAGCAGCTTAGTAGCGGGGGGGCCTTACAATGAGCAGTTCTTC. Its protein product is CASSLVAGGPYNEQFF.

This clonotype appeared many times. The chain recombines TRBV7-6 with TRBJ2-7; D assignment may be TRBD1 or TRBD2 (5 bases each). This CDR3 comprises 13 residues. The V gene lost 2 bases and the J gene lost 7 bases, with 12 bases spanning the gap. CDR1 SGHVS and CDR2 FNYEAQ come from the germline V gene. DNA for the CDR3: TGTGCCAGCAGCTTAAGGGACCCTGGGGAGCAGTACTTC. Protein product: CASSLRDPGEQYF.

This clonotype was recorded a few times. V gene TRBV27 combines with J gene TRBJ1-3, with a weak D call TRBD1 (5 bases). This CDR3 has 15 amino acids. Germline V gene sequence: CDR1 MNHEY, CDR2 SMNVEV (reference sequence). Trimming took 3 bases from V and 0 from J, leaving 9 bases between them. CDR3 nucleotide sequence: TGTGCCAGCAGTTTCGTGGGGGGCTCTGGAAACACCATATATTTT. It is translated as CASSFVGGSGNTIYF.

The chain carries TRBV27 and TRBJ2-2; D gene unclear. The CDR3 loop spans 12 amino acids. V was trimmed by 6 bases and J by 8 bases, leaving 10 bases between them. CDR1 is MNHEY and CDR2 is SMNVEV in the germline V gene (reference sequence). CDR3 sequence reads: CASSPGMGELFF. The CDR3 region has the DNA TGTGCCAGCAGCCCTGGGATGGGGGAGCTGTTTTTT.

In regard to this clonotype: A much larger clone differs from this one at a single base, so this may be a read error. This chain connects TRBV7-6 to TRBJ1-1; 7 bases match TRBD1. In germline, CDR1 is SGHVS, CDR2 FNYEAQ. Unmatched junction bases numbered 9, after V lost 5 bases and J lost 6 bases. The CDR3 runs to 14 residues. CDR3 DNA sequence: TGTGCCAGCAGCCCTGCAGGGGGAAGCTCTGAAGCTTTCTTT. Protein product: CASSPAGGSSEAFF.

This clonotype came up a few times. The chain uses TRBV27 and TRBJ1-4; a weak D match, TRBD1 (5 bases). Trimming removed 3 bases from V and 8 bases from J, with 13 bases in between. Looked up from germline, CDR1 is MNHEY and CDR2 is SMNVEV (reference sequence). This CDR3 is built from 14 residues. CDR3 in DNA: TGTGCCAGCAGTTTCGGGGGGGTTCGGGAAAAACTGTTTTTT. This sequence encodes CASSFGGVREKLFF.

V gene TRBV27 combines with J gene TRBJ1-1; 9 bases map to TRBD1. There are 16 residues in the CDR3. CDR1 is MNHEY, CDR2 SMNVEV, per germline (reference sequence). V lost 3 bases to trimming and J lost 4 bases; unmatched junction nucleotides: 9. The CDR3 reads CASSLAAPDRGTEAFF. CDR3 bases: TGTGCCAGCAGTTTGGCCGCCCCGGACAGGGGCACTGAAGCTTTCTTT.

The chain is built from TRBV28 and TRBJ2-5; 13 bases match TRBD2. J gave up 4 bases and V 2 bases, and 10 bases lay outside the gene matches. CDR1 and CDR2 from the germline V gene are MDHEN and SYDVKM. The CDR3 is 18 residues long. CDR3 nucleotides: TGTGCCAGCAGTTTACCCGAACTAGCGGGGGGGCTGGGAGAGACCCAGTACTTC. Encoded protein: CASSLPELAGGLGETQYF.

This clonotype occurred many times. The chain recombines TRBV15 with TRBJ2-7; D is possibly TRBD2 (5 bases). V was trimmed by 8 bases and J by 0 bases, leaving 14 bases between them. The germline V gene encodes CDR1 LNHNV and CDR2 YYDKDF (reference sequence). This CDR3 region has 14 residues. CDR3 protein: CATSVAAGSYEQYF. The CDR3 DNA sequence: TGTGCCACCTCGGTCGCGGCGGGCTCCTACGAGCAGTACTTC.

The rearrangement joins TRBV7-3 to TRBJ2-1; the D is unclear. V lost 5 bases and J 1 base, leaving 12 bases between the germline ends. The CDR3 runs to 15 residues. Germline V gene data show CDR1 as SGHTA and CDR2 as FQGTGA. The CDR3 DNA reads TGTGCCAGCAGCAATAACGGTGGATCCTACAATGAGCAGTTCTTC. Protein sequence: CASSNNGGSYNEQFF.

Comment on this clonotype: A single base separates this from a much larger clone, so it may be a read error. The chain is built from TRBV7-2 and TRBJ2-2, with 9 bases identical to TRBD1. The germline gives CDR1 SGHTA, CDR2 FQGNSA. This CDR3 spans 17 amino acids. The CDR3 sequence: CATSSYTGGLDTGELFF. In DNA, the CDR3 is TGTGCCACCAGCTCGTACACAGGGGGCCTTGACACCGGGGAGCTGTTTTTT. Combining the CDR3 with reference TRBV7-2 and TRBJ2-2 gives the whole variable domain GAGVSQSPSNKVTEKGKDVELRCDPISGHTALYWYRQSLGQGLEFLIYFQGNSAPDKSGLPSDRFSAERTGGSVSTLTIQRTQQEDSAVYLCATSSYTGGLDTGELFFGEGSRLTVL.

In this sample, this clonotype turned up many times. The chain couples TRBV7-2 to TRBJ2-3; D unclear. The CDR3 has 12 amino acids. Deletions cut 5 bases from V and 2 bases from J, with 5 bases between. Per the germline V gene, CDR1 is SGHTA and CDR2 is FQGNSA. DNA of the CDR3: TGTGCCAGCAGCCACAACACAGATACGCAGTATTTT. This encodes CASSHNTDTQYF.